This TCR beta chain was recorded in a study of blood T cell repertoires in COVID-19. In the study overall: Collection of acute and convalescent COVID-19 samples took place in the United States, Italy and Spain.

The V gene's germline CDR1 is MNHEY and CDR2 SMNVEV (reference sequence). Deletions cut 2 bases from V and 2 bases from J, with 10 bases between. There are 14 residues in the CDR3. This clone was seen a handful of times. Only in-frame clones appear in the TCRdb table, and some are missing; sequencing was by immunoSEQ multiplex PCR. In the table there are some 180,000 clones, around four fifths of which are singletons. Specimen: peripheral blood. This receptor was identified in a woman older than 75 with COVID-19, enrolled during active disease. The chain combines TRBV27 with TRBJ2-7; TRBD1 is a possible D gene (5 bases). The CDR3 protein is CASSLNGAAYEQYF. CDR3 nucleotide sequence: TGTGCCAGCAGTTTAAATGGGGCAGCCTACGAGCAGTACTTC.